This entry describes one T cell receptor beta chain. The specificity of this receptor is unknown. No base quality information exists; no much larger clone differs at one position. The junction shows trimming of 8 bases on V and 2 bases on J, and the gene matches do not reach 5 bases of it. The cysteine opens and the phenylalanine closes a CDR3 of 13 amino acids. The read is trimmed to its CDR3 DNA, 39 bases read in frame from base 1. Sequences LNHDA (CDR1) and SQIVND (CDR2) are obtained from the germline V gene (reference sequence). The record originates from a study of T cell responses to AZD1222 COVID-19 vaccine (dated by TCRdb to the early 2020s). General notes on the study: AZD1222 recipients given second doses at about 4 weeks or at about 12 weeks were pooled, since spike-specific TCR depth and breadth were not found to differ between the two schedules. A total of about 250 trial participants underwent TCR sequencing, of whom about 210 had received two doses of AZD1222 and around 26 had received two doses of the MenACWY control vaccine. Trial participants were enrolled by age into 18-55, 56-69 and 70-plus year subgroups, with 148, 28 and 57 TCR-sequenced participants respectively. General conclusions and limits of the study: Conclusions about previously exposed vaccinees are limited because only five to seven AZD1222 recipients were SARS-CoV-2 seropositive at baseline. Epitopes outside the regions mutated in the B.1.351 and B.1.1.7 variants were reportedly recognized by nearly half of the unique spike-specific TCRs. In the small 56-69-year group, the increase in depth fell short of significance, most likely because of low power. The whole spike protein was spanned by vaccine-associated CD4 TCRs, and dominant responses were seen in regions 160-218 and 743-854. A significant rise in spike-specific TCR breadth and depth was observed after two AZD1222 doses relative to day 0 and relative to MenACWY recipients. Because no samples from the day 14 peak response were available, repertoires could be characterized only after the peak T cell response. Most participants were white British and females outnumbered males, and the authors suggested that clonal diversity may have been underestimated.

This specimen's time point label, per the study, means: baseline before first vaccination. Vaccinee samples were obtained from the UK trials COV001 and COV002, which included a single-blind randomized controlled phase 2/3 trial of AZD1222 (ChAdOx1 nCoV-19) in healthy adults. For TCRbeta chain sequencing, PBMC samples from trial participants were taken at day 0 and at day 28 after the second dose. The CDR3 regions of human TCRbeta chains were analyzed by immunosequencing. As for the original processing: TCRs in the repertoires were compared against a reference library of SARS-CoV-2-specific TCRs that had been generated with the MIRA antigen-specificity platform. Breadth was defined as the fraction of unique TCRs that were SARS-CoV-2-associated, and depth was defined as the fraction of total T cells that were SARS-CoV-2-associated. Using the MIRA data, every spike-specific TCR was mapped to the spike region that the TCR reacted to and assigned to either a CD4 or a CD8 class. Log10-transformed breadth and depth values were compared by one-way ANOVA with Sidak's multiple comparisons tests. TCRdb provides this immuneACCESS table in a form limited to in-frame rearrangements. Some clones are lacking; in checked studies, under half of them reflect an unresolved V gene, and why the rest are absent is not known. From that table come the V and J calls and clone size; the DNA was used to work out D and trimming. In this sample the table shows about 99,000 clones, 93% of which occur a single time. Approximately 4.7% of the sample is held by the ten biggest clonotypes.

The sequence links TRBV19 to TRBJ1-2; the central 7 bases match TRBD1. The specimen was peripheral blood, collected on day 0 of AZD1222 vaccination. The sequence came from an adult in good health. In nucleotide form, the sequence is TGTGCCAGTTGGGACAGAGGAAACTATGGCTACACCTTC. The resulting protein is CASWDRGNYGYTF.